This T cell receptor beta chain came from a study of T cells in Graves' hyperthyroidism and ophthalmopathy. Amplification targeted TCR beta CDR3 regions from RNA transcripts. When the TCR CDR3 underwent first-round RT-PCR, the HTBI primer set was used. TCRdb fed the multiplex PCR reads into MiXCR, producing one record per CDR3 protein. The profile shows approximately 700,000 distinct CDR3 sequences, 45% of them singletons. Germline-derived CDR1 and CDR2 are KGHDR and SFDVKD. CDR3 length: 12 amino acids. V gave up 9 bases and J gave up 7 bases; unmatched junction bases: 5. This clonotype was obtained from an adult man with Graves' disease, either hyperthyroidism or ophthalmopathy (not recorded which). The J gene is TRBJ1-1, the V gene TRBV24-1; TRBD1 matches at 9 bases. What was sequenced was peripheral blood or thyroid tissue (not recorded which). CDR3 protein: CATLRQGGEAFF. The DNA of the CDR3 is TGTGCCACCCTTAGACAGGGGGGTGAAGCTTTCTTT.